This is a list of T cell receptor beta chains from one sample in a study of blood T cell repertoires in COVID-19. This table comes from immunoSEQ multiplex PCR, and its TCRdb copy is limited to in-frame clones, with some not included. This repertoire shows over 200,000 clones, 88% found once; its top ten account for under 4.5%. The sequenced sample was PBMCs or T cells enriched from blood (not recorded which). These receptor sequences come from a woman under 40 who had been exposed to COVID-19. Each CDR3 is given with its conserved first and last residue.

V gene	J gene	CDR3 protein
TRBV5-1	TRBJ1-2	CASSYGTVNYGYTF
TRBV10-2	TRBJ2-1	CASSDVRRGGNNEQFF
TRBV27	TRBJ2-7	CASSYWGPTYEQYF
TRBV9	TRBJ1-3	CASSSRDRPGNTIYF
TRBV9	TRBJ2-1	CASSARLASYNEQFF
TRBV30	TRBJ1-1	CAWSQGQPAFF
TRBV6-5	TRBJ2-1	CASRKREDEQFF
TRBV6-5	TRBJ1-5	CASTIQVGNQPQHF
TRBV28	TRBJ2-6	CASRPQGASGANVLTF
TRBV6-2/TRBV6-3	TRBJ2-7	CASSYLPADYEQYF
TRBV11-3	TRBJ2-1	CASSSSGISYNEQFF
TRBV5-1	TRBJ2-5	CASSVGVAGETQYF
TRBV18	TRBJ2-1	CASSPTGGRRIEQFF
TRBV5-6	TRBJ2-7	CASSRVQGGYEQYF
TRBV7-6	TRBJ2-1	CASSPDYLYNEQFF
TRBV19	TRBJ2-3	CASTRRELEDTQYF
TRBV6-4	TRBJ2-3	CASSDSVGDSTDTQYF
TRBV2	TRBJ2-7	CASTGLREQYF
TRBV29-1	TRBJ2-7	CSVIPGQGYEQYF
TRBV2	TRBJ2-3	CASSSLGDTQYF
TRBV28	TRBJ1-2	CASSSIDRGAGGYTF
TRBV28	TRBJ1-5	CASSSREDGSAQHF
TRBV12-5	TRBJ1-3	CASGLVVGQGAGNTIYF
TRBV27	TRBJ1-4	CASRLQGFNEKLFF
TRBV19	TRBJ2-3	CASSTILAGVSTDTQYF
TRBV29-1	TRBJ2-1	CSVEPLSNEQFF
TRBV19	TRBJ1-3	CASRSLSGNTIYF
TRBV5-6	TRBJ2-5	CASSFGSGQETQYF
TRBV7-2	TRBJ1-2	CASSFSQGPYGYTF
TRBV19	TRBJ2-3	CASTPRGINTDTQYF
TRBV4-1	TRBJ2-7	CASSPDGTGFYEQYF
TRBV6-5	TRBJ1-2	CASPGDGQVSGYTF
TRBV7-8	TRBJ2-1	CASSLPLMPSSYNEQFF
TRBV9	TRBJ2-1	CASSAGGLPSNEQFF
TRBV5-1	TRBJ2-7	CASRLVMGASNYEQYF
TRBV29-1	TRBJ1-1	CSAWTGEDPEAFF
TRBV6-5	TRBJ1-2	CATGTRNPYGYTF
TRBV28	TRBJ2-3	CASSLSGRPEDTQYF